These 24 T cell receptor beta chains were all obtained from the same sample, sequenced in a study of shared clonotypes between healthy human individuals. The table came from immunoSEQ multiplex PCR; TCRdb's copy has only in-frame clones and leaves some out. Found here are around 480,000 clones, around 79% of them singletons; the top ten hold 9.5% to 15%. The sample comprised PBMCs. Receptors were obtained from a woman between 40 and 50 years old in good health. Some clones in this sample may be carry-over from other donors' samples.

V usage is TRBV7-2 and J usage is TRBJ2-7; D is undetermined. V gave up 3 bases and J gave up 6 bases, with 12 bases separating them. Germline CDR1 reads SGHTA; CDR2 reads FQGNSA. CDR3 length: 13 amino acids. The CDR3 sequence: CASSLGSMGEQYF. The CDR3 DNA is TGTGCCAGCAGCTTGGGGTCCATGGGCGAGCAGTACTTC.

CDR3 DNA: TGTGCCTGGAAGGGGGACAGAGGCACTGAAGCTTTCTTT. Protein product: CAWKGDRGTEAFF. V usage is TRBV30 and J usage is TRBJ1-1, with TRBD1 matching over 7 bases. Germline V gene data show CDR1 as GTSNPN and CDR2 as SVGIG (reference sequence). The CDR3 has 13 residues. The junction had 6 bases not matched to a gene; V was cut back by 4 bases and J by 4 bases.

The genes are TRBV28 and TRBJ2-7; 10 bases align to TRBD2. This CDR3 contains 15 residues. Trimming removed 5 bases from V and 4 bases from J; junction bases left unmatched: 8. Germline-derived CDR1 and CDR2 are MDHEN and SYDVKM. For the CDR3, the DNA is TGTGCCAGCAGTCGTCAGGCTAGCGGGAGTTACGAGCAGTACTTC. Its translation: CASSRQASGSYEQYF.

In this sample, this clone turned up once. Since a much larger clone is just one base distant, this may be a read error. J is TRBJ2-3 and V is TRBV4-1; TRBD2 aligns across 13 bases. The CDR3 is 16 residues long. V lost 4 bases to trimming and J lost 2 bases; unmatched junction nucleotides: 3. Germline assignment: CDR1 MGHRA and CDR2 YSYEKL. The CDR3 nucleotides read TGCGCCAGCAGCCCTGGACTAGCGGGAGCCACAGATACGCAGTATTTT. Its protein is CASSPGLAGATDTQYF.

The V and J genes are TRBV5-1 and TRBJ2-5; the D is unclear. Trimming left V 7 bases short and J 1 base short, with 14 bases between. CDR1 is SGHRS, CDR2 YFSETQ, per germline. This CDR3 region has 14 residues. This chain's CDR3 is CASARPTPQETQYF. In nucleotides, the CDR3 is TGCGCCAGCGCCAGACCTACACCCCAAGAGACCCAGTACTTC.

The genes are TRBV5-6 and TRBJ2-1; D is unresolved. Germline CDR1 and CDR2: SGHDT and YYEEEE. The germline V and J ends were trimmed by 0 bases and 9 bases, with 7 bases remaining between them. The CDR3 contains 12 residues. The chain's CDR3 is CASSLDPGEQFF. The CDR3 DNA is TGTGCCAGCAGCTTGGATCCGGGTGAGCAGTTCTTC.

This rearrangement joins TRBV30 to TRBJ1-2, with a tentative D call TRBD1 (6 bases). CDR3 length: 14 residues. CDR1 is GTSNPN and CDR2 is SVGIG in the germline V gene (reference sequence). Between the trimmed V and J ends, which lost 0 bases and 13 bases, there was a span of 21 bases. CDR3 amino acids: CAWSVLGRGGAATF. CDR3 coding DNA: TGTGCCTGGAGTGTACTTGGGCGTGGGGGGGCGGCCACCTTC.

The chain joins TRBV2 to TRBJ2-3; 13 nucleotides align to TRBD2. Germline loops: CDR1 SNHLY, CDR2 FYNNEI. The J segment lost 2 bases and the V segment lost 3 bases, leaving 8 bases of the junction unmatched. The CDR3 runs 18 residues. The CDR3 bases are TGTGCCAGCAGTGAGAGGTTGGGACTAGCGGGAAACACAGATACGCAGTATTTT. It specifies CASSERLGLAGNTDTQYF.

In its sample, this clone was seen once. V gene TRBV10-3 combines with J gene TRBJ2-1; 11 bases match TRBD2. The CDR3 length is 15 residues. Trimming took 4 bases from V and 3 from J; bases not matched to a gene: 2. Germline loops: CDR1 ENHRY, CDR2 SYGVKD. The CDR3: CAISATSGDYNEQFF. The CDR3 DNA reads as TGTGCCATCAGTGCGACTAGCGGGGACTACAATGAGCAGTTCTTC.

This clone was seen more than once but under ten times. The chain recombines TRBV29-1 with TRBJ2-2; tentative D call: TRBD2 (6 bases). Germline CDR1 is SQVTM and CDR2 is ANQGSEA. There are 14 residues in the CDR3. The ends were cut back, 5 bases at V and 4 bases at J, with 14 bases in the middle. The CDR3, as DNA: TGCAGCGTTACCCTAGCGTGGACCACCGGGGAGCTGTTTTTT. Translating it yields CSVTLAWTTGELFF.

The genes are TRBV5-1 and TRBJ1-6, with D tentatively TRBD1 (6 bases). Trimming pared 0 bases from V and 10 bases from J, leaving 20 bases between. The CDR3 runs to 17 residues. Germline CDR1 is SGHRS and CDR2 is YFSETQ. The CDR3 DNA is TGCGCCAGCAGCTTGGCGGGAATAGGGTTTGGGGGCTCACCCCTCCACTTT. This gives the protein CASSLAGIGFGGSPLHF.

This CDR3 is CASSLVREDTQYF. The CDR3 region has the DNA TGTGCCAGCAGCTTAGTGAGGGAAGATACGCAGTATTTT. V usage is TRBV7-6 and J usage is TRBJ2-3; the D gene is possibly TRBD2 (5 bases). The V gene's germline CDR1 is SGHVS and CDR2 FNYEAQ. There are 13 residues in the CDR3. The V and J ends lost 1 base and 5 bases respectively, with 7 bases between them.

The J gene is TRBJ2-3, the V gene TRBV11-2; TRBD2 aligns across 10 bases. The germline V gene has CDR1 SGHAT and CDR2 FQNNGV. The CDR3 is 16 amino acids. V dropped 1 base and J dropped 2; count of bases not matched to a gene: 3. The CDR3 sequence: CASSLGGLANTDTQYF. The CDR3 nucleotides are TGTGCCAGCAGCTTAGGGGGACTAGCGAACACAGATACGCAGTATTTT. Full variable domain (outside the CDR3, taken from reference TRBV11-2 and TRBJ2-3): EAGVAQSPRYKIIEKRQSVAFWCNPISGHATLYWYQQILGQGPKLLIQFQNNGVVDDSQLPKDRFSAERLKGVDSTLKIQPAKLEDSAVYLCASSLGGLANTDTQYFGPGTRLTVL.

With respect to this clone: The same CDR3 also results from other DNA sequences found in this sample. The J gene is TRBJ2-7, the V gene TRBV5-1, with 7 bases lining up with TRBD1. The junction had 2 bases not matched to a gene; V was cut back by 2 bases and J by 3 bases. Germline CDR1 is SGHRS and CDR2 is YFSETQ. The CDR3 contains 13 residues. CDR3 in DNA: TGCGCCAGCAGCTTTGGACAGGACTACGAGCAGTACTTC. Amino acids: CASSFGQDYEQYF.

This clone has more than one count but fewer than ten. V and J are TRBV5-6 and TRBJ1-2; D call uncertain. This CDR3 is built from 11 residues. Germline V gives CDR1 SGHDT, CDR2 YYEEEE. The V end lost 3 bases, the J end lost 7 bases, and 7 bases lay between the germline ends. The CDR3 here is CASSYRGGYTF. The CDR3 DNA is TGTGCCAGCAGCTATAGAGGTGGCTACACCTTC.

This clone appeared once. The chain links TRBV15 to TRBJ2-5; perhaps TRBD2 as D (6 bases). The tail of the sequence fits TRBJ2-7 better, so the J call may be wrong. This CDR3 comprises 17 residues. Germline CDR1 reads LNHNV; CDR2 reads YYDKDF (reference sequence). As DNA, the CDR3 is TGTGCCACCAGCAGAGATGCGGGGCCAGGGAACTCCTACGAGCAGTACTTC. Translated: CATSRDAGPGNSYEQYF.

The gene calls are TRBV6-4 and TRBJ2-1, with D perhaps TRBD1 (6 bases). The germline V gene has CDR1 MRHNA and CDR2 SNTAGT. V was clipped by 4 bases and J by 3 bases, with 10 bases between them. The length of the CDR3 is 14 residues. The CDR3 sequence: CASSVEGDYNEQFF. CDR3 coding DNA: TGTGCCAGCAGTGTTGAGGGGGACTACAATGAGCAGTTCTTC.

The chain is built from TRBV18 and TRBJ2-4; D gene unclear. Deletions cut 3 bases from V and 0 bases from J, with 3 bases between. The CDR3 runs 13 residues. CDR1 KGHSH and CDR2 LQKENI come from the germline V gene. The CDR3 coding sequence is TGTGCCAGCTCACCGTTAGCCAAAAACATTCAGTACTTC. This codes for CASSPLAKNIQYF.

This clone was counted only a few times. CDR3 nucleotide sequence: TGTGCCAGCACCCAAACAGGGGGTGGAACTGAAGCTTTCTTT. Its protein product is CASTQTGGGTEAFF. This chain joins TRBV7-9 and TRBJ1-1; 8 bases map to TRBD1. This CDR3 is 14 amino acids long. V lost 7 bases to trimming and J lost 5 bases; unmatched junction nucleotides: 9. Germline CDR1 SEHNR, CDR2 FQNEAQ (reference sequence).

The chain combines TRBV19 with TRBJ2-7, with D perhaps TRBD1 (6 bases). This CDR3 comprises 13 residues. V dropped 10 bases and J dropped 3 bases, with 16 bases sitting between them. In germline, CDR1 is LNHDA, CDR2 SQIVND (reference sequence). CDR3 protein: CATGEDLHYEQYF. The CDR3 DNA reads TGTGCCACAGGGGAAGATCTACACTACGAGCAGTACTTC.

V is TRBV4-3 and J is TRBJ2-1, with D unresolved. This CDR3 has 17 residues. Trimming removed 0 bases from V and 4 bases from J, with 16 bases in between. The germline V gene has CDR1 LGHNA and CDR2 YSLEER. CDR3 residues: CASSQDRTYQGYNEQFF. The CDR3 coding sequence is TGCGCCAGCAGCCAAGATCGTACCTATCAAGGGTACAATGAGCAGTTCTTC.

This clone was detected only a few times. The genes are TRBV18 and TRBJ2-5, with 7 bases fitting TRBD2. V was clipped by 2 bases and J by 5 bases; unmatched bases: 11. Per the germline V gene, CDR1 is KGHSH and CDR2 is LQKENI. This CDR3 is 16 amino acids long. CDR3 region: CASSPFSGGGEETQYF. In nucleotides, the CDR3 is TGTGCCAGCTCACCATTTTCCGGCGGGGGAGAGGAGACCCAGTACTTC.

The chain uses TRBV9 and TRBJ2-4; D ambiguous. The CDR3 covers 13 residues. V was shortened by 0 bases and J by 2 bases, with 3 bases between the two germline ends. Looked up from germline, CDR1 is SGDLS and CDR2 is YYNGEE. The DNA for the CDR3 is TGTGCCAGCAGCGTAGGTTCCAAAAACATTCAGTACTTC. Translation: CASSVGSKNIQYF.

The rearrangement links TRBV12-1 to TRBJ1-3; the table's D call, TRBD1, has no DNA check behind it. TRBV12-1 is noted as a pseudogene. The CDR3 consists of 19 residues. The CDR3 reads CASSLFSAGQAISGNTIYF. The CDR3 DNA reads TGTGCCAGCAGCTTGTTCTCGGCGGGACAGGCGATCTCTGGAAACACCATATATTTT.